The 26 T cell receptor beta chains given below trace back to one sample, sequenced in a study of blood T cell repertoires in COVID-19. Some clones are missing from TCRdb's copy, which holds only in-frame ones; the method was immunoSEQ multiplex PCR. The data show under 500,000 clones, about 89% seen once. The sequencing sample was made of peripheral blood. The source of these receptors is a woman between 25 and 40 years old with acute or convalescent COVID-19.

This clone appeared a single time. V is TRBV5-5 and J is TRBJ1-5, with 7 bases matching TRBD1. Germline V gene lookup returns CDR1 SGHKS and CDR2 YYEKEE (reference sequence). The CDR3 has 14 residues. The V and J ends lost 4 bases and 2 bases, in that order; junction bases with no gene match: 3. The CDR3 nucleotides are TGTGCCAGCAGCACCGGGACAGGCAATCAGCCCCAGCATTTT. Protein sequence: CASSTGTGNQPQHF. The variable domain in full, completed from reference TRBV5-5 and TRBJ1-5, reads DAGVTQSPTHLIKTRGQQVTLRCSPISGHKSVSWYQQVLGQGPQFIFQYYEKEERGRGNFPDRFSARQFPNYSSELNVNALLLGDSALYLCASSTGTGNQPQHFGDGTRLSIL.

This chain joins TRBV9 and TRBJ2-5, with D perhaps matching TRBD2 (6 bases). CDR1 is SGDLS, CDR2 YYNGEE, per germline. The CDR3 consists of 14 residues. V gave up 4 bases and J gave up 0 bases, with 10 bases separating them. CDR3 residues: CASSPRDYQETQYF. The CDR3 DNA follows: TGTGCCAGCAGCCCTCGGGACTACCAAGAGACCCAGTACTTC.

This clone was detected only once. As DNA, the CDR3 is TGTGCCAGCAGCCTCGGGAGGGGGAAGGGCTACACCTTC. This encodes CASSLGRGKGYTF. The rearrangement uses TRBV5-6 and TRBJ1-2; possible D gene TRBD1, 6 bases. Germline CDR1 reads SGHDT; CDR2 reads YYEEEE. V shed 4 bases and J shed 8 bases, with 15 bases lying between them. There are 13 residues in the CDR3.

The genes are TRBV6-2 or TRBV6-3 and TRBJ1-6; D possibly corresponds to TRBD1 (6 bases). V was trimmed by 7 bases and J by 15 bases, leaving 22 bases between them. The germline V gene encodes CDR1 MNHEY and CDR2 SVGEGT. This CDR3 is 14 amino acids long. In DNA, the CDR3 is TGTGCCAGCACCCCCGGGACATCCTCCTTGGTCCTCCACTTT. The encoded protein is CASTPGTSSLVLHF.

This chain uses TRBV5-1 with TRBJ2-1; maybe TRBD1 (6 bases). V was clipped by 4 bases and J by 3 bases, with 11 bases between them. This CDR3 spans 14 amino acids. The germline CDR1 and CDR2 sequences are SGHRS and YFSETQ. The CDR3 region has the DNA TGCGCCAGCAGCCCAGACAGGAACTACAATGAGCAGTTCTTC. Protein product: CASSPDRNYNEQFF. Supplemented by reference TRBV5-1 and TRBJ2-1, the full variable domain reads KAGVTQTPRYLIKTRGQQVTLSCSPISGHRSVSWYQQTPGQGLQFLFEYFSETQRNKGNFPGRFSGRQFSNSRSEMNVSTLELGDSALYLCASSPDRNYNEQFFGPGTRLTVL.

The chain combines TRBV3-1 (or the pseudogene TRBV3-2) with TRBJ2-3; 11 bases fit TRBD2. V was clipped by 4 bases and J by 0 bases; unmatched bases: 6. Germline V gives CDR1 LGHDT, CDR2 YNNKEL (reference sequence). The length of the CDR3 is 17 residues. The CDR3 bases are TGTGCCAGCAGCCGGGTAGCGGGGGGGCCTAGCACAGATACGCAGTATTTT. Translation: CASSRVAGGPSTDTQYF.

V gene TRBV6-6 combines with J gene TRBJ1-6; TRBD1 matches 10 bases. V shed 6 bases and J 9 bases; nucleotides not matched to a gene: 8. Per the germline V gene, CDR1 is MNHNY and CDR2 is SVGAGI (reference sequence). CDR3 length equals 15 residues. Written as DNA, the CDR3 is TGTGCCAGCAGCACAGGGGACAGGGGTAGTTCACCCCTCCACTTT. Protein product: CASSTGDRGSSPLHF.

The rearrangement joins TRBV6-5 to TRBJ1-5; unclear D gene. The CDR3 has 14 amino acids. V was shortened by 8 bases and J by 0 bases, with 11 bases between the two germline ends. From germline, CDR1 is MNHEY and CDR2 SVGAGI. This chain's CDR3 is CASVGVISNQPQHF. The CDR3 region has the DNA TGTGCCAGCGTCGGGGTGATTAGCAATCAGCCCCAGCATTTT.

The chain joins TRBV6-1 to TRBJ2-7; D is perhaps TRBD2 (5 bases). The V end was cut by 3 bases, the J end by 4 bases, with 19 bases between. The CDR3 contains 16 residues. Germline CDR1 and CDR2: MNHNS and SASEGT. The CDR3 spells CASSEIRSSGRYEQYF. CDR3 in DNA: TGTGCCAGCAGTGAGATTCGGTCGTCGGGGAGATACGAGCAGTACTTC.

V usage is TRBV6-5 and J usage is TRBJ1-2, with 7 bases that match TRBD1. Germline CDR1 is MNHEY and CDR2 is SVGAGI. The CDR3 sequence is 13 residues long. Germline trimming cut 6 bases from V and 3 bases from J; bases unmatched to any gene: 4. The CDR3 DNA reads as TGTGCCAGCAGGGCAGGGGGGTACTATGGCTACACCTTC. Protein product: CASRAGGYYGYTF.

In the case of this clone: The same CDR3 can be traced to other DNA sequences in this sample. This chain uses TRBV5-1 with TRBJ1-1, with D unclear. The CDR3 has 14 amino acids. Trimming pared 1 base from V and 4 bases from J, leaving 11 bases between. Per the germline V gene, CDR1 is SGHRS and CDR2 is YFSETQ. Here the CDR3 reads CASSLSRVGTEAFF. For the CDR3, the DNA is TGCGCCAGCAGCTTGAGCCGGGTGGGCACTGAAGCTTTCTTT.

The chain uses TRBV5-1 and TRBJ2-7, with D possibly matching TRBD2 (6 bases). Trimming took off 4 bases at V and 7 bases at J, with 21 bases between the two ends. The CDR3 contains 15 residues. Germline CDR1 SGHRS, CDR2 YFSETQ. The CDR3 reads CASSGGTMTVGEQYF. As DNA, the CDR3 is TGCGCCAGCAGCGGCGGGACCATGACGGTTGGGGAGCAGTACTTC.

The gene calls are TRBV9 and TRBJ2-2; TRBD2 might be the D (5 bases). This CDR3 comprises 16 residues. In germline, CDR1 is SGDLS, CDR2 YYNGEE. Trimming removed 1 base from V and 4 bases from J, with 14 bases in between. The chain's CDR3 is CASSVRASISTGELFF. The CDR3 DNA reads TGTGCCAGCAGCGTAAGGGCTAGCATCTCCACCGGGGAGCTGTTTTTT. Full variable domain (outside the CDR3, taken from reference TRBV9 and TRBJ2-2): DSGVTQTPKHLITATGQRVTLRCSPRSGDLSVYWYQQSLDQGLQFLIQYYNGEERAKGNILERFSAQQFPDLHSELNLSSLELGDSALYFCASSVRASISTGELFFGEGSRLTVL.

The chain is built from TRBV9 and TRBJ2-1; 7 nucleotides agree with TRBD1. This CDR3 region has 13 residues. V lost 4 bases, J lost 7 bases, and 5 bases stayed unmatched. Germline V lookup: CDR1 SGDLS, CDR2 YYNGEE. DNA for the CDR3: TGTGCCAGCAGCAAAGGGGGCCGTAATGAGCAGTTCTTC. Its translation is CASSKGGRNEQFF.

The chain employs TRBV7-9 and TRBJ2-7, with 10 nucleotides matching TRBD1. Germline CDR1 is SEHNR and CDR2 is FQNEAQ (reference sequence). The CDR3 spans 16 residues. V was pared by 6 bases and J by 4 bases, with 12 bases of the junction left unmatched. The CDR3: CASSTAPTGGYYEQYF. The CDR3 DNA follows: TGTGCCAGCAGTACGGCCCCGACAGGGGGCTATTACGAGCAGTACTTC.

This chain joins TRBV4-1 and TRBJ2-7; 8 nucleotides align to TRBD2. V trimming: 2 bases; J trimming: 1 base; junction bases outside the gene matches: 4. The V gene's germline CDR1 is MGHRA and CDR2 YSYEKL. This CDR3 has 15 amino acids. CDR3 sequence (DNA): TGCGCCAGCAGCCAAAGCGGGACTAGTTCCTACGAGCAGTACTTC. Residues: CASSQSGTSSYEQYF.

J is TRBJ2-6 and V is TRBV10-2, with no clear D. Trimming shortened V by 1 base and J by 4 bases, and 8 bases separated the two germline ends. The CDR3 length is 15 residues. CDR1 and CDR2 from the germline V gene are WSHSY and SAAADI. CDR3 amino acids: CASSEFKPGANVLTF. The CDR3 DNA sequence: TGCGCCAGCAGTGAGTTCAAGCCGGGGGCCAACGTCCTGACTTTC.

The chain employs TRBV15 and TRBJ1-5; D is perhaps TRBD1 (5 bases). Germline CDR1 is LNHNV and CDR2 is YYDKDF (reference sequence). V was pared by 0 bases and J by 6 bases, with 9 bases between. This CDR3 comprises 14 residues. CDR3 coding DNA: TGTGCCACCAGCAGAGAGGGGGGGGGTCAGCCCCAGCATTTT. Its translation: CATSREGGGQPQHF.

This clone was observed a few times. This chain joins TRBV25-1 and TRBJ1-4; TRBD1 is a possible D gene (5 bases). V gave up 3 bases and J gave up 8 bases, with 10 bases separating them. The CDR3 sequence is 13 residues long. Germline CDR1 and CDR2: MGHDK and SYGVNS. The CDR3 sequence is CASSDRAREKLFF. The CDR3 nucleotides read TGTGCCAGCAGTGACAGGGCGAGGGAAAAACTGTTTTTT.

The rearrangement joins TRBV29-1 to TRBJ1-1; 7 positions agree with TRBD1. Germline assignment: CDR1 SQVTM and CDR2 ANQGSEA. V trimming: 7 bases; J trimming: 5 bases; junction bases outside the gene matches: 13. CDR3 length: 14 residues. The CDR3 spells CSALPTGLRTEAFF. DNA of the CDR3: TGCAGCGCCTTGCCGACAGGGTTGCGGACTGAAGCTTTCTTT.

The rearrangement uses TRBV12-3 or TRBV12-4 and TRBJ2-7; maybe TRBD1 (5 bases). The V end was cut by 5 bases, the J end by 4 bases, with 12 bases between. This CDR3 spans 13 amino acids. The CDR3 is CASSARQQYEQYF. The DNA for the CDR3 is TGTGCCAGCAGTGCCCGACAGCAATACGAGCAGTACTTC.

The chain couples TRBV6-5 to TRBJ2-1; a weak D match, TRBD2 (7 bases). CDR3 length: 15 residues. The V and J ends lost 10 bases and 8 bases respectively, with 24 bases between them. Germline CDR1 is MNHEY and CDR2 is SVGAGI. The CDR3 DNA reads TGTGCCACCTCCGCCGGGACGGGGGGCTCCGATGAGCAGTTCTTC. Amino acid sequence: CATSAGTGGSDEQFF.

CDR3 residues: CASRGTATSEQYF. As DNA, the CDR3 is TGTGCCAGCAGGGGGACAGCTACAAGCGAGCAGTACTTC. The V gene is TRBV5-6, the J gene TRBJ2-7, with 7 bases matching TRBD1. J gave up 6 bases and V 5 bases, and 8 bases lay outside the gene matches. The CDR3 length is 13 residues. Germline values: CDR1 SGHDT, CDR2 YYEEEE.

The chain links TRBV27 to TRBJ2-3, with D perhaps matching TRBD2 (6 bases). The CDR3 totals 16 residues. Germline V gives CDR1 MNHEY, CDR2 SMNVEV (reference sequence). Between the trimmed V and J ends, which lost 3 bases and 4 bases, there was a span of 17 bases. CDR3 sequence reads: CASSLLGGNRPDTQYF. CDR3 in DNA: TGTGCCAGCAGTTTGCTTGGGGGGAATCGGCCAGATACGCAGTATTTT.

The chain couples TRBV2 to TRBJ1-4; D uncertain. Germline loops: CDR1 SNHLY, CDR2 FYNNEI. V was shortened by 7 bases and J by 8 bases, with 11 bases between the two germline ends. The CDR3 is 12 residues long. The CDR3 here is CASTVGGEKLFF. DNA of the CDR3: TGTGCCAGCACTGTGGGAGGGGAAAAACTGTTTTTT.

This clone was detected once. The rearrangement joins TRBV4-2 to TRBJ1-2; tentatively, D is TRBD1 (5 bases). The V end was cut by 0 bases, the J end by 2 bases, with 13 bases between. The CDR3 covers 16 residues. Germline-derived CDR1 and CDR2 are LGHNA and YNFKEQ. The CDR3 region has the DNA TGTGCCAGCAGCCAAGAGGGCCAGGGACTAAACTATGGCTACACCTTC. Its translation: CASSQEGQGLNYGYTF.